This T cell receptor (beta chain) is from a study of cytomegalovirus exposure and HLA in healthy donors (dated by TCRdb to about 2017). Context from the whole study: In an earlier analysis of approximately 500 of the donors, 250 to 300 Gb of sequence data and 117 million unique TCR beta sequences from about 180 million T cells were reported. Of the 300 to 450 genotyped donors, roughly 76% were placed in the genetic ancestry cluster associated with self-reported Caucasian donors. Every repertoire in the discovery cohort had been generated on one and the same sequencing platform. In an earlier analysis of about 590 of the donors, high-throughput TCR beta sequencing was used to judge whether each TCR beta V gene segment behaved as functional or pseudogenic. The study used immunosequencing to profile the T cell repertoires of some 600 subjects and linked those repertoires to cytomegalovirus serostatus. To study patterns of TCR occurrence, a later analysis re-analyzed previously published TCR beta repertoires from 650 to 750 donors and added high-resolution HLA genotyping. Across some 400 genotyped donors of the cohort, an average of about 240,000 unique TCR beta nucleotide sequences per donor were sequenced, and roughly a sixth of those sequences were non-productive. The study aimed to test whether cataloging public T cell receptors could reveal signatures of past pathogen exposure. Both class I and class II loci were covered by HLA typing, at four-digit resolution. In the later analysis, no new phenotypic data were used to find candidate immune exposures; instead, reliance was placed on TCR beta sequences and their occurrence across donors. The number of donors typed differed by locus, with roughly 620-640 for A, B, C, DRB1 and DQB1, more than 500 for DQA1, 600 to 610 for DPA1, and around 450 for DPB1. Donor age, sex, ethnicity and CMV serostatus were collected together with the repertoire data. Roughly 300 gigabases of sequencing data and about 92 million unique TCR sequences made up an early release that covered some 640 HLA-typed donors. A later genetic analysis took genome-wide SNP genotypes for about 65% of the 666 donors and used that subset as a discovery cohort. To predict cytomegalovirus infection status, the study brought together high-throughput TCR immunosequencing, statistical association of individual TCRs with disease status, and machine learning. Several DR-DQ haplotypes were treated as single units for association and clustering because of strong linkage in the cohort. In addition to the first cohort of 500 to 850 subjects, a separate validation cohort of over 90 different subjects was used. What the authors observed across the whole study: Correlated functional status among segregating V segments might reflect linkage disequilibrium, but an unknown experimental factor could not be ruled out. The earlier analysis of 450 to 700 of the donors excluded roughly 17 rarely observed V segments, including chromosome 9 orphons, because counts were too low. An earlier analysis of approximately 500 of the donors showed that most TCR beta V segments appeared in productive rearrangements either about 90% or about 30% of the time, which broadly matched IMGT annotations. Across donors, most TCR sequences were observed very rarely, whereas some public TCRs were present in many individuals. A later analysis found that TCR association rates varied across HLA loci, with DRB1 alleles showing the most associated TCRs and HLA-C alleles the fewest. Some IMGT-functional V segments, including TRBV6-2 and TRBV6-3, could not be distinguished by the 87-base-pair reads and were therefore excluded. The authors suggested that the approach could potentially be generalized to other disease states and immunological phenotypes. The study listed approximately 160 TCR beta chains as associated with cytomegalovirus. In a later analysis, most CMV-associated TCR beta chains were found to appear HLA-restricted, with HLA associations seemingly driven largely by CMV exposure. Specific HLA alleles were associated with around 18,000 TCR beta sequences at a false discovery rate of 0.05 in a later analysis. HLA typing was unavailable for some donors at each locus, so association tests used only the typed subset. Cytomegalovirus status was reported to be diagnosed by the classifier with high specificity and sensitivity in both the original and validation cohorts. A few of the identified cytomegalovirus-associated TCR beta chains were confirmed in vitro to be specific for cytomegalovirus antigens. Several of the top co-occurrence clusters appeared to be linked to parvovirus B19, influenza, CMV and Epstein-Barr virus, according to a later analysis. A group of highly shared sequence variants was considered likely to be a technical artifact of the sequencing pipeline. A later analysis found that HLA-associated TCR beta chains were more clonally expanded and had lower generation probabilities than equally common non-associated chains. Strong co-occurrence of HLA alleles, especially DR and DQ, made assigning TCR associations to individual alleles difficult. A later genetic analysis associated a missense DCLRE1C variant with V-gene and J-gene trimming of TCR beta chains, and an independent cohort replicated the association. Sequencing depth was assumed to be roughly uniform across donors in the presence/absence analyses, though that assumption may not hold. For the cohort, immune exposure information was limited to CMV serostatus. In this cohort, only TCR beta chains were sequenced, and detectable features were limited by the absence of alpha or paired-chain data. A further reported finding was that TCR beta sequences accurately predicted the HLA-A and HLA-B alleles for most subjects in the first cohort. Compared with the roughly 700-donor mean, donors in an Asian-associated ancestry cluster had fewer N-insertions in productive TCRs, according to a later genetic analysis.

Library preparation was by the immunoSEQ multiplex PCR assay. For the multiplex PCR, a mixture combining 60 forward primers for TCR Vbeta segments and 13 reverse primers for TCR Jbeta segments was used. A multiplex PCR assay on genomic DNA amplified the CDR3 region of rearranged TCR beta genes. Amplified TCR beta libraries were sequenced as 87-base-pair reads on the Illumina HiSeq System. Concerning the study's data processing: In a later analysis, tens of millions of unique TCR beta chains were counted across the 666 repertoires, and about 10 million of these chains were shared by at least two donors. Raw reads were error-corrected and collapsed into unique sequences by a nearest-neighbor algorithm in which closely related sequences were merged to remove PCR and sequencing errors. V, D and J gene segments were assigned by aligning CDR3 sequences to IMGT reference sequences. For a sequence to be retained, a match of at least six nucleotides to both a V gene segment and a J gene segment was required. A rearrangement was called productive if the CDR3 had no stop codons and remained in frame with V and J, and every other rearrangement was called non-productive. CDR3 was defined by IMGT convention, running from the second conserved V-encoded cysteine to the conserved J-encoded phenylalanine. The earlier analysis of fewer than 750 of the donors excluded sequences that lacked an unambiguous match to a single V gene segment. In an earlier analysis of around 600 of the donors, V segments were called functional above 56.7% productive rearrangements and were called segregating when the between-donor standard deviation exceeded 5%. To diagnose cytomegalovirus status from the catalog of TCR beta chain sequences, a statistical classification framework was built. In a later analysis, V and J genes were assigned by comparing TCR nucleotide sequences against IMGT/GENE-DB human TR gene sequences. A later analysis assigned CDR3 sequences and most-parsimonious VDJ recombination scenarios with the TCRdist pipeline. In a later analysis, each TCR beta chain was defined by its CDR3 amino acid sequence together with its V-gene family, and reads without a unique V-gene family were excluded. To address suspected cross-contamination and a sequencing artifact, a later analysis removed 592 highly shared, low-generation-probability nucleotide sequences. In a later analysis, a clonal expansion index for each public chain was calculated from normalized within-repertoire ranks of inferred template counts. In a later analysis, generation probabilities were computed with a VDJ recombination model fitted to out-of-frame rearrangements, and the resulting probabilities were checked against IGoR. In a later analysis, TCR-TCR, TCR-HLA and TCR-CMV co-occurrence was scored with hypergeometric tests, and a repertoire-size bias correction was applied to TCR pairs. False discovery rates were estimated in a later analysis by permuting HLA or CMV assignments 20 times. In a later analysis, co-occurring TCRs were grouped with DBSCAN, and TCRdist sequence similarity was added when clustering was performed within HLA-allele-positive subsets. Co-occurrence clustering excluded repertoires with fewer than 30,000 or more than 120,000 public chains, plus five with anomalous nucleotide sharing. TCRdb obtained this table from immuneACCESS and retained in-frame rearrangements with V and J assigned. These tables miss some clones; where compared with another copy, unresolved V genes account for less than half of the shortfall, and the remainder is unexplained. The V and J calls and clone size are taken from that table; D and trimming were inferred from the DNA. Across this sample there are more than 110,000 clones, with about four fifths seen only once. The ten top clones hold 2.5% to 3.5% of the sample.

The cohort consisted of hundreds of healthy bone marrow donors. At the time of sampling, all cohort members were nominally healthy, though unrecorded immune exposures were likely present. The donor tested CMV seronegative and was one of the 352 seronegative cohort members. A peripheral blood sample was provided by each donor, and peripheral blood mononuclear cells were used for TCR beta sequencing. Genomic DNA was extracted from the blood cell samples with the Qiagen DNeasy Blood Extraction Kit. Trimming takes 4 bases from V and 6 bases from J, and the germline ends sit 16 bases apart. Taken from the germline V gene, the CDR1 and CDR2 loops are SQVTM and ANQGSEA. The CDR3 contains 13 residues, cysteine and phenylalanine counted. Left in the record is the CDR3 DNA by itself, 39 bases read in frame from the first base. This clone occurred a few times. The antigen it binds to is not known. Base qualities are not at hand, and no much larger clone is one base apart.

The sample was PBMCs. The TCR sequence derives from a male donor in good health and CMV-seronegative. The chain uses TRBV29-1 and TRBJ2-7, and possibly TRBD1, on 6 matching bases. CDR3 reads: CSVGRLGGGEQYF. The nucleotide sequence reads TGCAGCGTTGGGAGACTTGGGGGCGGCGAGCAGTACTTC.